This TCR beta chain was profiled in a study of T cells after posttransplantation cyclophosphamide. Assay: immunoSEQ multiplex PCR; the TCRdb copy retains only in-frame clones and omits some. This record lists more than 35,000 clones, none seen once only, and the top ten clones contain 2% to 2.5%. Per germline, CDR1 MNHEY and CDR2 SMNVEV (reference sequence). Trimming took 8 bases from V and 0 from J, leaving 20 bases between them. This CDR3 contains 16 residues. The specimen sequenced was PBMCs. This receptor was identified in a man aged 50 to 60 in good health, CMV-negative, and a related stem cell transplant donor. The chain uses TRBV27 and TRBJ2-7; a weak D match, TRBD1 (6 bases). CDR3 residues: CASGEIRGLGSYEQYF. CDR3 coding DNA: TGTGCCAGCGGAGAAATCAGGGGCCTAGGCTCCTACGAGCAGTACTTC.